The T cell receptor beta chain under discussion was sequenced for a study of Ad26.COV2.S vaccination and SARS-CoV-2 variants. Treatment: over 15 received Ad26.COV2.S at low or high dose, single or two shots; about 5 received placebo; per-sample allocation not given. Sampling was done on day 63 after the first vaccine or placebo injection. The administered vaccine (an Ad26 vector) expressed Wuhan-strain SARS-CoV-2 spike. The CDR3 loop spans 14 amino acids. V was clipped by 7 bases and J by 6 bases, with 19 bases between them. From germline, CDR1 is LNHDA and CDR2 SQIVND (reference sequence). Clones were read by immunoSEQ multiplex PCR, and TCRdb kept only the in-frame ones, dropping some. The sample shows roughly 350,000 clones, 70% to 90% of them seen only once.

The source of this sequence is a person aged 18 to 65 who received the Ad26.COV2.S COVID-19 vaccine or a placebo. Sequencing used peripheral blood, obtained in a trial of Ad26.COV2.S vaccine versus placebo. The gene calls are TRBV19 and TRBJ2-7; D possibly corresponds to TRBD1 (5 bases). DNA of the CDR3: TGTGCCAGTAATAAAGGGCAGGGAAGAGCCGAGCAGTACTTC. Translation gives CASNKGQGRAEQYF.